The rows below give T cell receptor beta chains drawn from one sample of a study of graft-versus-host responses after intestinal transplantation. Their target antigens are unknown. Some clones are missing from TCRdb's copy, which holds only in-frame ones; the method was immunoSEQ multiplex PCR. Among 80,000 to 100,000 clones listed, around 92% were seen once. The sequencing used unstimulated CD8+ T cells sorted from spleen or lymph node cells, collected before transplant. Receptors originate from a human donor who was the organ donor for an intestinal transplant. CDR3s include the opening cysteine and the closing phenylalanine or tryptophan. A D gene is named only where the DNA matches it firmly. Only part of the rows carry a size: once, few, many, or a class if the clone is expanded.

v_gene	d_gene	abundance	j_gene	CDR3nt	CDR3aa
TRBV5-6	-	-	TRBJ1-3	TGTGCCAGCGGAAATAGGGGTTCTGGAAACACCGTATATTTT	CASGNRGSGNTVYF
TRBV2	-	-	TRBJ1-4	TGTGCCAGCAGTGAATTCGAGGGAGCCACTAATGAAAAACTGTTTTTT	CASSEFEGATNEKLFF
TRBV27	-	-	TRBJ2-7	TGTGCCAGCAGTTTACAGGGTCACTATCACGAGCAGTACTTC	CASSLQGHYHEQYF
TRBV5-1	-	once	TRBJ2-3	TGCGCCAGCAGGGAGGGTATGCCAGATACGCAGTATTTT	CASREGMPDTQYF
TRBV30	-	-	TRBJ2-1	TGTGCCTGGAACCCGGTAGCGTCGGGCAATGAGCAGTTCTTC	CAWNPVASGNEQFF
TRBV27	TRBD1	once	TRBJ1-4	TGTGCCAGCAGCCTATACCGGTCCGGGACAGGGGATGAAAAACTGTTTTTT	CASSLYRSGTGDEKLFF
TRBV30	TRBD2	-	TRBJ2-5	TGTGCCTGGGGGGAGGCTAGCGGGGGGTTGGAGACCCAGTACTTC	CAWGEASGGLETQYF
TRBV7-8	TRBD1	-	TRBJ2-3	TGTGCCAGCAGCTTAGCGACGGGACAGGGGCCAGATACGCAGTATTTT	CASSLATGQGPDTQYF
TRBV13	TRBD2	few	TRBJ2-1	TGTGCCAGCAGCCCCCGGGGGAGGGCCTACAATGAGCAGTTCTTC	CASSPRGRAYNEQFF
TRBV9	-	-	TRBJ2-1	TGTGCCAGCAGCCCCGAGGAGGCTTACTACAATGAGCAGTTCTTC	CASSPEEAYYNEQFF
TRBV4-1	-	once	TRBJ1-1	TGCGCCAGCAGCGGGCAGAACACTGAAGCTTTCTTT	CASSGQNTEAFF
TRBV7-9	TRBD1	-	TRBJ1-2	TGTGCCAGCAGCTCGGTCGACAGGGAGGACACCTTC	CASSSVDREDTF
TRBV27	-	-	TRBJ2-3	TGTGCCAGCAGCTACGGCCGGGAATACACAGATACGCAGTATTTT	CASSYGREYTDTQYF
TRBV7-8	TRBD2	-	TRBJ2-1	TGTGCCAGCAGCTTACGGGCTAGCGGGAGCAATGAGCAGTTCTTC	CASSLRASGSNEQFF
TRBV4-2	-	-	TRBJ1-5	TGTGCCAGCAGCCAAGCCGGGAACAGCAATCAGCCCCAGCATTTT	CASSQAGNSNQPQHF
TRBV10-3	-	-	TRBJ1-5	TGTGCCATCAGTGAGTCTGGGGCAGCCTATCAGCCCCAGCATTTT	CAISESGAAYQPQHF
TRBV5-6	TRBD1	-	TRBJ1-2	TGTGCCAGCAGCTCCGGGACAGCCCATGGCTACACCTTC	CASSSGTAHGYTF
TRBV7-6	-	-	TRBJ2-5	TGTGCCAGCAGCTTAGTGTCGGGGATGACCCAGTACTTC	CASSLVSGMTQYF
TRBV11-3	-	-	TRBJ1-1	TGTGCCAGCAGCTTCTCGGGGGGCCCTGAAGCTTTCTTT	CASSFSGGPEAFF
TRBV13	TRBD2	-	TRBJ2-2	TGTGCCAGTGGGACTAGCGGGACCGGGGAGCTGTTTTTT	CASGTSGTGELFF